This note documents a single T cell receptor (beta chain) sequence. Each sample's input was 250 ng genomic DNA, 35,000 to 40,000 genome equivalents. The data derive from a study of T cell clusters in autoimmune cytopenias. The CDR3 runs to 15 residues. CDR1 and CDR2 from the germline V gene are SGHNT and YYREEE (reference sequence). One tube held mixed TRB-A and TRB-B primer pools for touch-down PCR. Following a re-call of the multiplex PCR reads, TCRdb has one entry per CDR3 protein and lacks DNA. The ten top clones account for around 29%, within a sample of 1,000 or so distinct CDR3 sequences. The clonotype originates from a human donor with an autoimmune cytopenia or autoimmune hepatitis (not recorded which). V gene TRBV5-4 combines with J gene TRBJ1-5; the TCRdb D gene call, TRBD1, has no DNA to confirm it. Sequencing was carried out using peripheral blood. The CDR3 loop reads CASSTHRGPNQPQHF. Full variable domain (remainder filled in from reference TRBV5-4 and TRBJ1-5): ETGVTQSPTHLIKTRGQQVTLRCSSQSGHNTVSWYQQALGQGPQFIFQYYREEENGRGNFPPRFSGLQFPNYSSELNVNALELDDSALYLCASSTHRGPNQPQHFGDGTRLSIL.